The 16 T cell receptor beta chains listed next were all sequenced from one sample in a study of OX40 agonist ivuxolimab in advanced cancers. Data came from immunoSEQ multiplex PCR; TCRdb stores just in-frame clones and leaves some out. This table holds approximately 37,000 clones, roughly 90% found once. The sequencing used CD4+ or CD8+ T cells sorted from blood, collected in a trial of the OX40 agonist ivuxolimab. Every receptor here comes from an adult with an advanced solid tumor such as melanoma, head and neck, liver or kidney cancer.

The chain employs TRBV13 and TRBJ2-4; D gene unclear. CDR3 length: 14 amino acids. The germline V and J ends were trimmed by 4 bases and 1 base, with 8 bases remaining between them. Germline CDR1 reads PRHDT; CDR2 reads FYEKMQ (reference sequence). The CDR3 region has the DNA TGTGCCAGCAGCTCGTTTGCGGCCAAAAACATTCAGTACTTC. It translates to CASSSFAAKNIQYF.

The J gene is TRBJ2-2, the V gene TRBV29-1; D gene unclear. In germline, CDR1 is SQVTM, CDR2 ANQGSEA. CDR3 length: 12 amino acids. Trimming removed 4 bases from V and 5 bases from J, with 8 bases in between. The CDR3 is CSVVWGTGELFF. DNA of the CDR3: TGCAGCGTTGTTTGGGGTACCGGGGAGCTGTTTTTT.

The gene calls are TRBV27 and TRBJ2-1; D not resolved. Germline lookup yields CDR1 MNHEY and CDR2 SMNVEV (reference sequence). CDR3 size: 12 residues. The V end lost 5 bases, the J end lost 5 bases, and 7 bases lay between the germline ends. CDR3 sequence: CASSVQNNEQFF. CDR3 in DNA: TGTGCCAGCAGTGTACAGAACAATGAGCAGTTCTTC.

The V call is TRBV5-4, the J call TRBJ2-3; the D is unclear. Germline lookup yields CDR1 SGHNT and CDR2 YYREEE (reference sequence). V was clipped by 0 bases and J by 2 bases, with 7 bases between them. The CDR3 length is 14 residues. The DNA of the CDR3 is TGTGCCAGCAGCTTGGAACGGCACACAGATACGCAGTATTTT. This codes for CASSLERHTDTQYF. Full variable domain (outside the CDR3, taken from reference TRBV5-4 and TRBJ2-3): ETGVTQSPTHLIKTRGQQVTLRCSSQSGHNTVSWYQQALGQGPQFIFQYYREEENGRGNFPPRFSGLQFPNYSSELNVNALELDDSALYLCASSLERHTDTQYFGPGTRLTVL.

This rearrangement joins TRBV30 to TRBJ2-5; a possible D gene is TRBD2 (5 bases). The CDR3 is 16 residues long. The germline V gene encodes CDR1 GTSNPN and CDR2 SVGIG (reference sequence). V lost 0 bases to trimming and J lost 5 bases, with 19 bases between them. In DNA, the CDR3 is TGTGCCTGGAGTGTGGATAGCGTAGGTGGGTTGGAGACCCAGTACTTC. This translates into CAWSVDSVGGLETQYF.

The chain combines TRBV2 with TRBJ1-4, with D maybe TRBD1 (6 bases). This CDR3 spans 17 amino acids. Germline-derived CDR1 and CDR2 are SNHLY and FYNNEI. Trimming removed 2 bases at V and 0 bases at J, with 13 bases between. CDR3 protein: CASSELNRVTTNEKLFF. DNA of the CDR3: TGTGCCAGCAGTGAACTGAACAGGGTCACAACTAATGAAAAACTGTTTTTT.

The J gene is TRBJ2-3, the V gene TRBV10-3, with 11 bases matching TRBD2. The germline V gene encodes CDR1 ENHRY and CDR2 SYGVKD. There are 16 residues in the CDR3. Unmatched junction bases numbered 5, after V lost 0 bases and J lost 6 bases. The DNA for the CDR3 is TGTGCCATCAGTGAGTCTACTAGCGGGAGTGTGGATACGCAGTATTTT. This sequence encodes CAISESTSGSVDTQYF.

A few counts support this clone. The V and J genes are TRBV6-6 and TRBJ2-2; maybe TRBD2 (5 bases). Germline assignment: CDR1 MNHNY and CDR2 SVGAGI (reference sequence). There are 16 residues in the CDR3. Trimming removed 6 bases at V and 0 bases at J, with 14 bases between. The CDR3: CASSSLVGANTGELFF. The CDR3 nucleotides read TGTGCCAGCAGCTCCTTAGTGGGAGCGAACACCGGGGAGCTGTTTTTT.

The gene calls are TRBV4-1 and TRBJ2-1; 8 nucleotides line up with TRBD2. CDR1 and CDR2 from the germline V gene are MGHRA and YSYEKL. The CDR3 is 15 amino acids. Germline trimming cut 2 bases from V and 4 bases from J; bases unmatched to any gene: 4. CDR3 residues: CASSQLSSGYNEQFF. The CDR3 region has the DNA TGCGCCAGCAGCCAACTGTCTAGCGGGTACAATGAGCAGTTCTTC.

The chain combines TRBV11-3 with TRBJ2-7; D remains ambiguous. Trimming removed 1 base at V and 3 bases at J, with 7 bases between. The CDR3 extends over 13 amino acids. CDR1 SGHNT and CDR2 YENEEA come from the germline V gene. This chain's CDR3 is CASSLGWGYEQYF. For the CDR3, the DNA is TGTGCCAGCAGCTTAGGCTGGGGCTACGAGCAGTACTTC.

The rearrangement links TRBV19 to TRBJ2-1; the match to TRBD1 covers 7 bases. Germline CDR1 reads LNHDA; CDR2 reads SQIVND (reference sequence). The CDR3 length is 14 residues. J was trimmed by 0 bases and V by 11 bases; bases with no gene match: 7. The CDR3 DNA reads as TGTGCCTGCGGACAGGTAAACTCCTACAATGAGCAGTTCTTC. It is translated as CACGQVNSYNEQFF.

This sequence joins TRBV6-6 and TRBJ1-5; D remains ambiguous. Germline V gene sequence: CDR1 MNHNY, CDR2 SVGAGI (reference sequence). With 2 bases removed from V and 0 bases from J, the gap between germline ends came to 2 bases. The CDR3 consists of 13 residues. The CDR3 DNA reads TGTGCCAGCAGTTACGGTAGCAATCAGCCCCAGCATTTT. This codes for CASSYGSNQPQHF.

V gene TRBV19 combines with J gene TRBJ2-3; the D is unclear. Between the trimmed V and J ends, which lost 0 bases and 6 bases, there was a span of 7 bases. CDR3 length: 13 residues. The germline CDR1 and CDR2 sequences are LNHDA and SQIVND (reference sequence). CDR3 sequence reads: CASSIDFWDTQYF. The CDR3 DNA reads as TGTGCCAGTAGTATAGATTTTTGGGATACGCAGTATTTT. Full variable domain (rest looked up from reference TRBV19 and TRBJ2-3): DGGITQSPKYLFRKEGQNVTLSCEQNLNHDAMYWYRQDPGQGLRLIYYSQIVNDFQKGDIAEGYSVSREKKESFPLTVTSAQKNPTAFYLCASSIDFWDTQYFGPGTRLTVL.

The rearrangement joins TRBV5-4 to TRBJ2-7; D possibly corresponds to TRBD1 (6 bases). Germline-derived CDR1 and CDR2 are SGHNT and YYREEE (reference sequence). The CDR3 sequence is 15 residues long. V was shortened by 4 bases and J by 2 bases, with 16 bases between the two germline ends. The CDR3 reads CASSTPDSPPYEQYF. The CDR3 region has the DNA TGTGCCAGCAGCACCCCGGACAGTCCACCCTACGAGCAGTACTTC.

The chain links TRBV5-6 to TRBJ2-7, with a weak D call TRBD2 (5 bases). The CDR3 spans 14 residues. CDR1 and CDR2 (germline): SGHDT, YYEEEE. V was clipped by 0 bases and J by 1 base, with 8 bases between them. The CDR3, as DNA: TGTGCCAGCAGCTTGGCCGGGAATTCCTACGAGCAGTACTTC. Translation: CASSLAGNSYEQYF.

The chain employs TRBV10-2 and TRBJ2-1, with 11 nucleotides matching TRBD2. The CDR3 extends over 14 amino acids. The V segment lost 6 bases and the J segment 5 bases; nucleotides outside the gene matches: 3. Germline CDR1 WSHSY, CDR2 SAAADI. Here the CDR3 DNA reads TGCGCCAGCAGCCTAGCGGGGGGCAACAATGAGCAGTTCTTC. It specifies CASSLAGGNNEQFF.